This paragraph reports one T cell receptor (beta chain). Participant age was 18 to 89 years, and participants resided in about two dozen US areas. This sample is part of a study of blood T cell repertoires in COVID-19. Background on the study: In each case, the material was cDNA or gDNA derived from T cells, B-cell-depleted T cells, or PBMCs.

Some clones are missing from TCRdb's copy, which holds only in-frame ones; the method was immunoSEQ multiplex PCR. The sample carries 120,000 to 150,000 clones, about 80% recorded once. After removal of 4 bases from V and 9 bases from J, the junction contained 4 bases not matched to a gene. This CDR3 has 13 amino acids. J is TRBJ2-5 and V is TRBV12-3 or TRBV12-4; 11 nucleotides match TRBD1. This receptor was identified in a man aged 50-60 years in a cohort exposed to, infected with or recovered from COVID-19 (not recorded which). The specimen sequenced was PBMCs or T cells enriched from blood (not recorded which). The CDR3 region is CASSSGTGGPQYF. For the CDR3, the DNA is TGTGCCAGCAGTTCCGGGACAGGGGGTCCCCAGTACTTC.